This T cell receptor beta chain appears in the sequencing data of a study of blood T cell repertoires in COVID-19. Per the germline V gene, CDR1 is SQVTM and CDR2 is ANQGSEA. The germline V and J ends were trimmed by 4 bases and 15 bases, with 22 bases remaining between them. This CDR3 has 13 residues. Data came from immunoSEQ multiplex PCR; TCRdb stores just in-frame clones and leaves some out. The profile shows approximately 260,000 clones, about 88% of them singletons. The clonotype comes from a man between 18 and 29 years old with active or convalescent COVID-19. Sequencing used peripheral blood. The chain uses TRBV29-1 and TRBJ2-1, with a possible D match to TRBD2 (5 bases). As DNA, the CDR3 is TGCAGCGTTGGGGTCTTAACACGGGGAAAATCGTTCTTC. As protein: CSVGVLTRGKSFF.